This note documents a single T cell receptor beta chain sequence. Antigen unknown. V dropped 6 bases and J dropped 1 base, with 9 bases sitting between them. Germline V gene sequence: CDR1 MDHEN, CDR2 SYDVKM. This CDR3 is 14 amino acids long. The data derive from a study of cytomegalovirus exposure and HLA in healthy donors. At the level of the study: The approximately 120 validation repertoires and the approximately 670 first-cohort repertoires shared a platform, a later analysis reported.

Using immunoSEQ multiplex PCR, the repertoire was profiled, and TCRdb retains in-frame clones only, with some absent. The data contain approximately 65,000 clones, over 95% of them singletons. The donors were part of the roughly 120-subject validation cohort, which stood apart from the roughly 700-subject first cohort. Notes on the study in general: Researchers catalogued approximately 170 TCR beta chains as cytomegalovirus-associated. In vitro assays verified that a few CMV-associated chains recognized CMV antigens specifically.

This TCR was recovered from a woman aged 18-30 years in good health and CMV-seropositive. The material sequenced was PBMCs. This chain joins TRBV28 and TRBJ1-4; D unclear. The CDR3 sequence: CASSQTGTNEKLFF. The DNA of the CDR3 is TGTGCCAGCAGCCAAACGGGAACTAATGAAAAACTGTTTTTT.